This T cell receptor beta chain is drawn from a study of T cell responses to AZD1222 COVID-19 vaccine. Remarks on this clone: Its specificity is not known.

The study's findings and limits: Spike-specific TCR repertoires showed rising breadth and depth after two AZD1222 doses.

TCRdb's copy holds only in-frame clones and misses some; the assay was immunoSEQ multiplex PCR. The table shows fewer than 150,000 clones, with roughly 88% occurring only once. V lost 4 bases and J lost 1, with 11 bases in between. Per germline, CDR1 SGDLS and CDR2 YYNGEE. The CDR3 sequence is 14 residues long. The starting material was peripheral blood, obtained 28 days after the second AZD1222 dose. The V call is TRBV9, the J call TRBJ2-5; D is possibly TRBD1 or TRBD2 (5 bases each). The receptor was derived from an adult who received the AZD1222 COVID-19 vaccine. The CDR3 DNA follows: TGTGCCAGCAGCCCGGGGCCATTCCAAGAGACCCAGTACTTC. It translates to CASSPGPFQETQYF.